A single sample is the source of the 9 T cell receptor beta chains below, sequenced in a study of T cell changes during pregnancy in multiple sclerosis. The repertoire was sequenced with immunoSEQ multiplex PCR; TCRdb's copy has only in-frame clones and lacks some. Here the sample spans 85,000 to 90,000 clones, about 93% being singletons. Sequencing was performed on peripheral blood, taken after pregnancy. The receptors here all came from a female donor in good health, enrolled as a control in a pregnancy study.

V gene TRBV27 combines with J gene TRBJ1-2; the match to TRBD1 covers 7 bases. V was clipped by 2 bases and J by 2 bases; unmatched bases: 5. CDR3 size: 15 residues. Germline-derived CDR1 and CDR2 are MNHEY and SMNVEV (reference sequence). The CDR3 region is CASSLAGTENYGYTF. For the CDR3, the DNA is TGTGCCAGCAGTTTAGCCGGGACAGAAAACTATGGCTACACCTTC.

This clone is a singleton in its sample. V gene TRBV7-2 combines with J gene TRBJ1-1; no clear D gene. Trimming stripped 3 bases from V and 11 bases from J, with 13 bases between. The CDR3 contains 12 residues. Germline V gives CDR1 SGHTA, CDR2 FQGNSA. Here the CDR3 reads CASSFRGGGAFF. The DNA for the CDR3 is TGTGCCAGCAGCTTCCGGGGAGGAGGCGCTTTCTTT.

The chain joins TRBV28 to TRBJ2-3, with a possible D match to TRBD2 (6 bases). This CDR3 spans 15 amino acids. Germline V lookup: CDR1 MDHEN, CDR2 SYDVKM. V lost 1 base and J 6 bases, leaving 14 bases between the germline ends. The CDR3 loop reads CASSLFGDGGDTQYF. CDR3 DNA sequence: TGTGCCAGCAGTTTATTCGGGGATGGGGGGGATACGCAGTATTTT.

V gene TRBV7-2 combines with J gene TRBJ1-5, with 7 positions matching TRBD1. Germline V gene sequence: CDR1 SGHTA, CDR2 FQGNSA. The CDR3 sequence is 15 residues long. The V gene end was trimmed by 1 base and the J gene end by 7 bases; junction bases not matched to a gene: 7. The DNA for the CDR3 is TGTGCCAGCAGCTTAGAAGGGGGCGCACAACAGCCCCAGCATTTT. Its translation is CASSLEGGAQQPQHF. Full variable domain (outside the CDR3, taken from reference TRBV7-2 and TRBJ1-5): GAGVSQSPSNKVTEKGKDVELRCDPISGHTALYWYRQSLGQGLEFLIYFQGNSAPDKSGLPSDRFSAERTGGSVSTLTIQRTQQEDSAVYLCASSLEGGAQQPQHFGDGTRLSIL.

The genes are TRBV5-1 and TRBJ2-1, with 13 bases aligning to TRBD2. CDR3 length equals 17 residues. Germline values: CDR1 SGHRS, CDR2 YFSETQ. V was clipped by 2 bases and J by 6 bases; unmatched bases: 8. The CDR3 nucleotides read TGCGCCAGCAGCTTCCCCTCACTAGCGGGAGGGCCCAATGAGCAGTTCTTC. It translates to CASSFPSLAGGPNEQFF.

The V and J genes are TRBV6-5 and TRBJ2-5; D uncertain. Trimming removed 4 bases at V and 1 base at J, with 10 bases between. Per germline, CDR1 MNHEY and CDR2 SVGAGI. CDR3 length: 14 amino acids. CDR3 region: CASSFGPGQETQYF. For the CDR3, the DNA is TGTGCCAGCAGTTTTGGTCCAGGCCAAGAGACCCAGTACTTC.

The rearrangement joins TRBV11-2 to TRBJ2-1, with 8 nucleotides matching TRBD2. The J segment lost 8 bases and the V segment lost 5 bases, leaving 14 bases of the junction unmatched. This CDR3 region has 16 residues. Per the germline V gene, CDR1 is SGHAT and CDR2 is FQNNGV. CDR3 sequence (DNA): TGTGCCAGCAGCGCACGGGGGGGGAGGGCCGGAGATGAGCAGTTCTTC. This encodes CASSARGGRAGDEQFF.

V and J are TRBV27 and TRBJ1-1, with D possibly being TRBD1 (5 bases). Germline assignment: CDR1 MNHEY and CDR2 SMNVEV (reference sequence). The CDR3 contains 14 residues. V dropped 5 bases and J dropped 1 base, with 11 bases sitting between them. The CDR3: CASSTGGWNTEAFF. CDR3 DNA sequence: TGTGCCAGCAGTACCGGGGGATGGAACACTGAAGCTTTCTTT.

V gene TRBV5-1 combines with J gene TRBJ1-2; the D gene is possibly TRBD1 (6 bases). The CDR3 consists of 13 residues. Germline V gene data show CDR1 as SGHRS and CDR2 as YFSETQ. V lost 4 bases to trimming and J lost 5 bases, with 12 bases between them. For the CDR3, the DNA is TGCGCCAGCAGCGGAGGACAGTCATATGGCTACACCTTC. Its translation is CASSGGQSYGYTF.